The present T cell receptor (beta chain) was sequenced within a study of blood T cell repertoires in COVID-19. Study overall: COVID-19 samples from acute and convalescent phases originated in the United States, Italy and Spain. T cells, B-cell-depleted T cells, or PBMCs provided the cDNA or gDNA that served as material.

CDR1 and CDR2 (germline): LGHNT, FRNRAP. Trimming pared 5 bases from V and 2 bases from J, leaving 9 bases between. This CDR3 region has 14 residues. Adults between about 18 and 89 years of age took part from under 30 US areas. Authors' methods: How many nucleated cells were present was estimated from reference gene primer amplification. Clones were sequenced by immunoSEQ multiplex PCR, and TCRdb holds only the in-frame ones, with some missing. That table supplies the V and J calls and clone size; D and trimming were determined from the DNA. The sample lists roughly 250,000 clones, roughly 90% occurring once. The sample holds one count of this clone.

V is TRBV12-5 and J is TRBJ1-4; no clear D. This clonotype originated in a woman aged 35 to 49 with acute COVID-19. The sample consisted of PBMCs or T cells enriched from blood (not recorded which). The CDR3 reads CASGNGVTNEKLFF. The CDR3 nucleotides read TGTGCTAGTGGTAACGGGGTCACTAATGAAAAACTGTTTTTT.